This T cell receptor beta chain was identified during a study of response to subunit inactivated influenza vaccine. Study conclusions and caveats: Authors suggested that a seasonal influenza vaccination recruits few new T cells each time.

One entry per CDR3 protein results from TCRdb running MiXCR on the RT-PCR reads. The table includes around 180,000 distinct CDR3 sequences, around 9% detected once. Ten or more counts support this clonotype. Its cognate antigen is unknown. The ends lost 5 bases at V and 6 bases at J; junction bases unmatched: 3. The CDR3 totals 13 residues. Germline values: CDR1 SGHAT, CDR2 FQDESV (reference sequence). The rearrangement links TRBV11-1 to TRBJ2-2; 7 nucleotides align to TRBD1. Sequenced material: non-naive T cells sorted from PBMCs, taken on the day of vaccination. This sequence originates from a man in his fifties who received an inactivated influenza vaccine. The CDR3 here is CASSLGTAGELFF. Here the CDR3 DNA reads TGTGCCAGCAGCCTCGGGACAGCCGGGGAGCTGTTTTTT.